What follows is one TCR beta chain and its context. Per the germline V gene, CDR1 is SGHTS and CDR2 is YDEGEE. V was pared by 10 bases and J by 7 bases, with 26 bases between. The CDR3 covers 15 residues. The data stem from a study of blood T cell repertoires in COVID-19. Looking at the study overall: The analysed material was cDNA or gDNA that came from T cells, B-cell-depleted T cells, or PBMCs.

The repertoire was sequenced with immunoSEQ multiplex PCR; TCRdb's copy has only in-frame clones and lacks some. The sample holds hundreds of thousands of clones; around four fifths are singletons and the top ten take 15% to 20%. This chain uses TRBV5-8 with TRBJ1-2; tentatively, D is TRBD1 (6 bases). The sequenced material came from peripheral blood. The sequence came from a man younger than 40 with active or convalescent COVID-19. The CDR3 bases are TGTGCCCGCCCTCAGAAGGGACAAGGCGGCCGTGGCTACACCTTC. Its translation: CARPQKGQGGRGYTF.